A selection of T cell receptor beta chains follows, all from one sample in a study of control samples from healthy donors and cancer patients. Clones were sequenced by immunoSEQ multiplex PCR, and TCRdb holds only the in-frame ones, with some missing. The table records fewer than 100,000 clones, roughly four fifths of them present only once. The sample taken for sequencing was blood. The receptors stem from a man in his 60s in good health. Both conserved end residues are part of each CDR3. D genes are given only for firm matches. A clone size is listed for some rows: how often the clone was seen (once, few, many), or a class if it is expanded.

cdr3_nt cdr3_aa v_call d_call clone_size j_call
TGTGCCAGCAGCCCCGGTGGTAGGGGGCCTCGAGAGACCCAGTACTTC CASSPGGRGPRETQYF TRBV11-2 TRBD1 NA TRBJ2-5
TGTGCCAGCAGCGTAGCCCTAGCGGGGTACACAGATACGCAGTATTTT CASSVALAGYTDTQYF TRBV9 TRBD2 NA TRBJ2-3
TGCGCCAGCAGTGATGGGAGCAGGGGCACAGATACGCAGTATTTT CASSDGSRGTDTQYF TRBV10-2 NA few TRBJ2-3
TGTGCCAGCAGTAGACAGGGGACAGGCGAGTTCTTC CASSRQGTGEFF TRBV6-5 TRBD1 NA TRBJ2-1
TGTGCCAGCAGCCAAGATGGGGGCGTTGGAAACACCATATATTTT CASSQDGGVGNTIYF TRBV4-2 NA NA TRBJ1-3
TGTGCCAGTAGTATAATTTCCTGGGTGAACAATCAGCCCCAGCATTTT CASSIISWVNNQPQHF TRBV19 NA few TRBJ1-5
TGTGCCAGCTCACAGGGGGCCGCCCTAAATGAGCAGTTCTTC CASSQGAALNEQFF TRBV18 TRBD1 once TRBJ2-1
TGTGCCATCAGTGACAGGTCCTACAATGAGCAGTTCTTC CAISDRSYNEQFF TRBV10-3 NA NA TRBJ2-1
TGTGCCAGCAGGCGACTAGCGGCCCCGAGTAATACGCAGTATTTT CASRRLAAPSNTQYF TRBV5-4 TRBD2 NA TRBJ2-3
TGTGCCAGCAGCGAAAATGGGGAGGAGCAGTACTTC CASSENGEEQYF TRBV9 NA NA TRBJ2-7
TGCGCCAGCAGCTTCGGGACAGTGAACACCGGGGAGCTGTTTTTT CASSFGTVNTGELFF TRBV5-1 TRBD1 NA TRBJ2-2
TGTGCCAGCTCACCGCCTCCAAGGGGGAAGACCCAGTACTTC CASSPPPRGKTQYF TRBV18 NA few TRBJ2-5
TGTGCCAGCAGCCAAGGTACTAGCGGGACCAACACCGGGGAGCTGTTTTTT CASSQGTSGTNTGELFF TRBV3-1/TRBV3-2 TRBD2 NA TRBJ2-2
TGTGCCACCGGCCTCCGTGGGAGGGGGCGCGCCACAGATACGCAGTATTTT CATGLRGRGRATDTQYF TRBV24-1 NA once TRBJ2-3
TGTGCCACCACGGACATGGCGGTACCCTACGAGCAGTACTTC CATTDMAVPYEQYF TRBV5-4 NA NA TRBJ2-7
TGCGCCAGCAGCTTCGGCGGGGGGGCGGTTCGAGAGACCCAGTACTTC CASSFGGGAVRETQYF TRBV5-1 TRBD2 NA TRBJ2-5
TGTGCCAGTAGTAGTAGCGGGAGCACCGAGCAGTACTTC CASSSSGSTEQYF TRBV19 TRBD2 NA TRBJ2-7
TGTGCCAGCAGGGCTAACAGGGACCTAATCTATGGCTACACCTTC CASRANRDLIYGYTF TRBV28 NA NA TRBJ1-2
TGTGCCAGCAGCTTAATTTCTCTTAACACTGAAGCTTTCTTT CASSLISLNTEAFF TRBV11-2 NA NA TRBJ1-1
TGTGCCAGCAGCTTAGTAGGGGACACTGAAGCTTTCTTT CASSLVGDTEAFF TRBV5-6 NA NA TRBJ1-1